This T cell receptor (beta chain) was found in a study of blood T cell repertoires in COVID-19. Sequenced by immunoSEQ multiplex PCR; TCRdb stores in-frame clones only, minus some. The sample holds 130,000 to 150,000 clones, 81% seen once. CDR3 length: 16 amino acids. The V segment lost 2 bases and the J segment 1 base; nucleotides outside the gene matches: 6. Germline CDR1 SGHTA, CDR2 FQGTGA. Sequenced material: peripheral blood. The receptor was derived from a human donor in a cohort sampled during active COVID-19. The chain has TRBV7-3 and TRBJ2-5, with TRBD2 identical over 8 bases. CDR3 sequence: CASSLGSGSGQETQYF. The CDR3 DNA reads TGTGCCAGCAGCTTAGGGAGCGGGAGTGGCCAAGAGACCCAGTACTTC. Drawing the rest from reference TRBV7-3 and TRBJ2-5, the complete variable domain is GAGVSQTPSNKVTEKGKYVELRCDPISGHTALYWYRQSLGQGPEFLIYFQGTGAADDSGLPNDRFFAVRPEGSVSTLKIQRTERGDSAVYLCASSLGSGSGQETQYFGPGTRLLVL.